These T cell receptor beta chains were read from a single sample in a study of tumor-infiltrating lymphocytes in primary liver carcinoma. Each CDR3 protein gets one entry after TCRdb re-called the multiplex PCR reads with MiXCR. The sample has 95,000 to 150,000 distinct CDR3 sequences, about 68% seen once. Material: liver tumor tissue from sampling region 1. The receptors were sampled from a woman aged 55-69 years with primary liver carcinoma and hepatitis B virus infection. CDR3s include the opening cysteine and the closing phenylalanine or tryptophan. A D gene is named only where the DNA matches it firmly. Clone size appears in some rows only: once, few, many, or a class for an expanded clone.

j_call	clone_size	v_call	d_call	cdr3_aa	cdr3_nt
TRBJ2-3	NA	TRBV11-2	NA	CASNLEPNADTQYF	TGTGCCAGCAACTTAGAACCAAATGCAGATACGCAGTATTTT
TRBJ2-3	NA	TRBV11-2	NA	CASTRGIGTRDTDTRYF	TGTGCCAGCACCCGGGGGATCGGGACGCGCGACACAGATACGCGGTATTTT
TRBJ2-7	NA	TRBV28	TRBD2	CASSKGTSGRNEQYF	TGTGCCAGCAGTAAAGGGACTAGCGGGAGGAACGAGCAGTACTTC
TRBJ2-1	NA	TRBV6-1	TRBD2	CVGSDPSGTSYNEQFF	TGTGTCGGCAGTGACCCTAGCGGGACCTCCTACAATGAGCAGTTCTTC
TRBJ1-3	NA	TRBV29-1	NA	CSVAHNSGNTIYF	TGCAGCGTGGCGCACAACTCTGGAAACACCATATATTTT
TRBJ1-6	NA	TRBV12-3/TRBV12-4	TRBD1	CASRPGQQNPPLHF	TGTGCCAGCAGACCGGGACAGCAGAATCCACCCCTCCATTTT
TRBJ2-5	medium-sized	TRBV29-1	TRBD1	CSVEAGGAETQYF	TGCAGCGTTGAGGCAGGGGGCGCGGAGACCCAGTACTTC
TRBJ2-5	NA	TRBV28	NA	CSSSQRAGDAETQYF	TGTTCCAGCAGTCAGAGGGCAGGGGACGCGGAGACCCAGTACTTC
TRBJ2-7	many	TRBV30	NA	CAWSEGVEPYEQYF	TGTGCCTGGAGTGAGGGGGTAGAGCCCTACGAGCAGTACTTC
TRBJ2-7	NA	TRBV28	TRBD2	CASSLSGLVYEQYF	TGTGCCAGCAGTTTATCGGGACTAGTCTACGAGCAGTACTTC
TRBJ2-7	many	TRBV4-1	NA	CASSQDPPGLYEQYF	TGCGCCAGCAGCCAAGATCCCCCAGGGCTCTACGAGCAGTACTTC
TRBJ2-1	many	TRBV6-1	TRBD1	CASSGDRGRDEQFF	TGTGCCAGCAGTGGGGACAGGGGAAGGGATGAGCAGTTCTTC
TRBJ2-3	NA	TRBV11-2	TRBD2	CASSLNWREFTYTLCF	TGTGCCAGCAGCTTAAATTGGCGGGAGTTCACATATACGCTGTGTTTT
TRBJ1-4	many	TRBV6-6	NA	CASSKGRGLNEKLFF	TGTGCCAGCAGCAAGGGTCGGGGGCTTAATGAAAAACTGTTTTTT
TRBJ2-2	NA	TRBV29-1	NA	CSAPGQTGEPFF	TGCAGCGCACCAGGACAAACCGGGGAGCCGTTTTTT
TRBJ2-3	NA	TRBV11-1	NA	CASSLGPGRIDTQYF	TGTGCCAGCAGCTTGGGACCGGGACGCATAGATACGCAGTATTTT
TRBJ2-1	NA	TRBV14	NA	CASSQGRERTRKPQFF	TGTGCCAGCAGCCAAGGTCGGGAACGAACTCGCAAACCCCAGTTCTTC
TRBJ1-3	few	TRBV4-2	NA	CASSQGGASAGNTIYF	TGTGCCAGCAGCCAAGGTGGGGCTTCCGCCGGAAACACCATATATTTT
TRBJ2-1	once	TRBV11-2	NA	CASSLDLAGVHEQFF	TGTGCCAGCAGCTTAGATTTGGCCGGGGTCCATGAGCAGTTCTTC
TRBJ1-2	NA	TRBV28	NA	CASTVPSDTVNYGYTF	TGTGCCAGCACCGTGCCCTCAGATACGGTTAACTATGGCTACACCTTC
TRBJ1-2	NA	TRBV5-1	NA	CASSFRQNYGYTF	TGCGCCAGCAGCTTCCGACAGAACTATGGCTACACCTTC
TRBJ1-4	many	TRBV5-8	NA	CASSSQWGNEKLFF	TGTGCCAGCAGCTCCCAATGGGGGAATGAAAAACTGTTTTTT
TRBJ2-1	NA	TRBV12-3/TRBV12-4	NA	CASLILTGIYNEQFF	TGTGCCAGCTTGATACTAACGGGAATCTACAATGAGCAGTTCTTC
TRBJ2-5	NA	TRBV29-1	TRBD1	CSVEGPTGSNETQYF	TGCAGCGTTGAAGGTCCGACAGGGTCCAATGAGACCCAGTACTTC
TRBJ2-7	NA	TRBV11-2	NA	CANSAAGAYEQYF	TGTGCTAACAGCGCCGCTGGGGCCTACGAGCAGTACTTC
TRBJ1-3	NA	TRBV29-1	NA	CSHSSEGETIYF	TGCAGCCATAGCTCTGAGGGGGAGACCATATATTTT
TRBJ1-1	many	TRBV6-5	NA	CASSYRLNTEAFF	TGTGCCAGCAGTTATCGCTTGAACACTGAAGCTTTCTTT
TRBJ2-1	NA	TRBV7-9	TRBD2	CASSSGTSGRAPIRRYNNEQFF	TGTGCCAGCAGCTCGGGGACTAGCGGGAGGGCCCCGATCCGCAGGTATAACAATGAGCAGTTCTTC
TRBJ2-7	NA	TRBV7-8	TRBD2	CASSSGGGRLEQYF	TGTGCCAGCAGCTCGGGGGGAGGGCGCCTCGAGCAGTACTTC
TRBJ2-1	NA	TRBV5-1	TRBD2	CTISLEASGRALYNEQFF	TGCACCATCAGCTTGGAGGCTAGCGGGAGGGCCCTATACAATGAGCAGTTCTTC
TRBJ2-7	many	TRBV4-2	TRBD2	CASSQGVAGVRQGYEQYF	TGTGCCAGCAGCCAAGGGGTAGCGGGAGTGCGCCAGGGCTACGAGCAGTACTTC
TRBJ2-1	NA	TRBV11-2	TRBD2	CASSLESGGRALTYIEQFF	TGTGCGAGCAGCTTAGAATCGGGCGGGAGGGCCTTGACCTACATTGAGCAGTTCTTC
TRBJ1-4	NA	TRBV2	NA	CASSEVRKLFF	TGTGCCAGCAGTGAAGTTCGAAAACTGTTTTTT
TRBJ2-7	NA	TRBV28	TRBD2	CTSRSQGSASGRRPYEQYF	TGTACCAGCAGGTCTCAGGGGTCGGCTAGCGGGAGGCGTCCCTACGAGCAGTACTTC
TRBJ2-3	many	TRBV6-1	TRBD2	CASSEAREYDTQYF	TGTGCCAGCAGTGAAGCGCGGGAGTATGATACGCAGTATTTT
TRBJ1-4	NA	TRBV2	TRBD1	CAIRDRTNEKLFF	TGTGCCATAAGGGACAGAACTAATGAAAAACTGTTTTTT
TRBJ2-7	NA	TRBV11-2	TRBD2	CVSSLGGLAVRYF	TGTGTCAGCAGCTTGGGGGGACTAGCGGTTCGGTACTTC
TRBJ2-7	many	TRBV6-1	TRBD2	CASSDVAGGGTRQYF	TGTGCCAGCAGTGACGTGGCGGGAGGGGGTACTCGGCAGTACTTC
TRBJ2-7	many	TRBV6-1	NA	CASETGLYEQYF	TGTGCCAGCGAGACCGGGCTCTACGAGCAGTACTTC
TRBJ1-1	NA	TRBV4-1	NA	CACSQDARRALNTEAFF	TGTGCCTGCAGCCAAGACGCACGGAGAGCCTTGAACACTGAAGCTTTCTTT
TRBJ1-1	NA	TRBV29-1	NA	CCASFYTEAFF	TGCTGCGCGTCTTTTTACACTGAAGCTTTCTTT
TRBJ2-7	NA	TRBV28	NA	CAAVRGTLQNEQYF	TGTGCCGCCGTCAGAGGAACTCTACAGAACGAGCAGTACTTC
TRBJ1-1	NA	TRBV4-1	TRBD1	CASSQGQGNSEAFF	TGCGCCAGCAGCCAGGGACAGGGTAATTCTGAAGCTTTCTTT
TRBJ1-2	NA	TRBV11-2	TRBD1	CAGSLGSGTGGAIGYTF	TGTGCCGGCAGCTTAGGTTCCGGGACAGGGGGCGCGATTGGCTACACCTTC
TRBJ2-7	medium-sized	TRBV12-5	NA	CASGGQYF	TGTGCTAGTGGTGGGCAGTACTTC
TRBJ2-7	once	TRBV18	TRBD1	CASSKGGQGNDEQYF	TGTGCCAGCTCCAAGGGGGGACAGGGGAACGACGAGCAGTACTTC
TRBJ2-2	many	TRBV6-5	TRBD1	CASSYSRGRGELFF	TGTGCCAGCAGTTACTCGAGGGGGCGGGGGGAGCTGTTTTTT
TRBJ2-7	NA	TRBV6-1	NA	CASRLLIEQYF	TGTGCCAGTCGCTTATTGATCGAGCAGTACTTC
TRBJ1-1	NA	TRBV6-2/TRBV6-3	NA	CASSYTRNTEAFF	TGTGCCAGCAGTTACACCCGGAACACTGAAGCTTTCTTT